The 15 T cell receptor beta chains below were found in one sample sequenced in a study of T cell repertoires in cytomegalovirus infection. TCRdb used MiXCR to reprocess the reads, holding one entry per CDR3 protein. The sample includes about 180,000 distinct CDR3 sequences, approximately 15% seen only once; the top ten take 25% to 30%. Specimen: PBMCs. These receptors all come from a human donor in good health (CMV status not recorded). Some clones in this sample may be carry-over from other donors' samples.

This clonotype was detected ten times or more. This sequence joins TRBV7-2 and TRBJ1-5, with D perhaps matching TRBD1 (5 bases). V lost 3 bases, J lost 8 bases, and 17 bases lay in between. The CDR3 is 15 residues long. CDR1 SGHTA and CDR2 FQGNSA come from the germline V gene. This CDR3 is CASSFDSSMIEPQHF. As DNA, the CDR3 is TGTGCCAGCAGCTTTGACAGCTCAATGATAGAGCCCCAGCATTTT.

The V gene is TRBV6-2 or TRBV6-3, the J gene TRBJ2-1; 12 bases are a match to TRBD2. The germline V gene has CDR1 MNHEY and CDR2 SVGEGT. The CDR3 contains 18 residues. V was clipped by 5 bases and J by 1 base; unmatched bases: 9. CDR3 protein: CASSNTRTSGTSYNEQFF. The CDR3 DNA follows: TGTGCCAGCAGTAACACTCGGACTAGCGGGACTTCCTACAATGAGCAGTTCTTC.

This clonotype was counted ten times or more. The J gene is TRBJ1-1, the V gene TRBV7-2; tentatively, D is TRBD1 (6 bases). There are 16 residues in the CDR3. CDR1 and CDR2 (germline): SGHTA, FQGNSA. With 5 bases removed from V and 4 bases from J, the gap between germline ends came to 20 bases. CDR3 region: CASSKKPVRGATEAFF. For the CDR3, the DNA is TGTGCCAGCAGCAAGAAGCCCGTCAGGGGAGCCACTGAAGCTTTCTTT. The whole variable domain, remainder taken from reference TRBV7-2 and TRBJ1-1, is GAGVSQSPSNKVTEKGKDVELRCDPISGHTALYWYRQSLGQGLEFLIYFQGNSAPDKSGLPSDRFSAERTGGSVSTLTIQRTQQEDSAVYLCASSKKPVRGATEAFFGQGTRLTVV.

This rearrangement joins TRBV20-1 to TRBJ2-1, with 9 positions matching TRBD2. The CDR3 is 12 amino acids. Trimming removed 5 bases from V and 10 bases from J; junction bases left unmatched: 6. Germline V gene lookup returns CDR1 DFQATT and CDR2 SNEGSKA (reference sequence). The CDR3: CSAASGRQEQFF. The CDR3 nucleotides are TGCAGTGCTGCCAGCGGGAGGCAAGAGCAGTTCTTC.

The sample holds many counts of this clonotype. The genes are TRBV7-2 and TRBJ2-7, with TRBD2 matching 11 bases. The CDR3 runs to 16 residues. The junction had 4 bases not matched to a gene; V was cut back by 1 base and J by 2 bases. CDR1 and CDR2 from the germline V gene are SGHTA and FQGNSA. CDR3 DNA sequence: TGTGCCAGCAGCTTAGAAGGGACTAGCGGTGCCTACGAGCAGTACTTC. Translating gives CASSLEGTSGAYEQYF.

The rearrangement uses TRBV6-2 or TRBV6-3 and TRBJ1-1; D not certain. Trimming pared 4 bases from V and 0 bases from J, leaving 6 bases between. CDR3 length: 13 residues. Germline values: CDR1 MNHEY, CDR2 SVGEGT. This chain's CDR3 is CASSSWLNTEAFF. The CDR3 DNA reads as TGTGCCAGCAGTTCTTGGTTGAACACTGAAGCTTTCTTT.

This clonotype was counted between two and nine times. This chain connects TRBV28 to TRBJ2-2, with 7 positions matching TRBD2. Germline values: CDR1 MDHEN, CDR2 SYDVKM. The CDR3 consists of 15 residues. Trimming cost V 6 bases and J 3 bases; bases outside gene matches: 7. CDR3 region: CASRVRGDHTGELFF. The CDR3 nucleotides read TGTGCCAGCAGGGTACGGGGGGATCACACCGGGGAGCTGTTTTTT.

This clonotype has a count of ten or more. The chain combines TRBV7-2 with TRBJ1-2, with D uncertain. Trimming left V 1 base short and J 8 bases short, with 20 bases between. The CDR3 consists of 16 residues. Germline values: CDR1 SGHTA, CDR2 FQGNSA. The CDR3 spells CASSLEGSHVRFGYTF. The CDR3, as DNA: TGTGCCAGCAGCTTAGAGGGCAGCCATGTGAGGTTCGGCTACACCTTC.

V gene TRBV6-2 or TRBV6-3 combines with J gene TRBJ1-2, with 7 nucleotides matching TRBD1. V lost 2 bases and J lost 8; bases outside the gene matches: 11. The CDR3 is 15 amino acids. Germline values: CDR1 MNHEY, CDR2 SVGEGT. Written as DNA, the CDR3 is TGTGCCAGCAGTTACCCCCTCGACAGGGCTGGAGGCTACACCTTC. Its protein is CASSYPLDRAGGYTF.

A few counts support this clonotype. The chain carries TRBV7-3 and TRBJ1-6; D gene uncertain. V dropped 5 bases and J dropped 6 bases, with 11 bases sitting between them. CDR3 length: 14 amino acids. Germline loops: CDR1 SGHTA, CDR2 FQGTGA. The CDR3 DNA follows: TGTGCCAGCAGCCTCTCCGGGAGTAATTCACCCCTCCACTTT. It codes for CASSLSGSNSPLHF.

The rearrangement links TRBV24-1 to TRBJ2-3; TRBD1 might be the D (6 bases). V lost 4 bases to trimming and J lost 3 bases, with 16 bases between them. There are 16 residues in the CDR3. The germline CDR1 and CDR2 sequences are KGHDR and SFDVKD. The CDR3 loop is CATSDPKGTGTDTQYF. In nucleotides, the CDR3 is TGTGCCACCAGTGACCCTAAGGGAACAGGGACAGATACGCAGTATTTT.

The count of this clonotype is one. The rearrangement links TRBV4-1 to TRBJ1-2; D ambiguous. Trimming left V 0 bases short and J 4 bases short, with 12 bases between. CDR1 is MGHRA and CDR2 is YSYEKL in the germline V gene. The CDR3 is 15 amino acids. The CDR3 coding sequence is TGCGCCAGCAGCCAAGAAGGGTCCGTAAGCTATGGCTACACCTTC. This sequence encodes CASSQEGSVSYGYTF.

The table lists this clonotype with many counts. The V call is TRBV6-2 or TRBV6-3, the J call TRBJ2-1; no clear D gene. This CDR3 has 14 residues. Germline V gives CDR1 MNHEY, CDR2 SVGEGT. Trimming removed 6 bases at V and 5 bases at J, with 14 bases between. The CDR3: CASSPTRADNEQFF. The DNA of the CDR3 is TGTGCCAGCAGCCCGACCCGGGCGGACAATGAGCAGTTCTTC.

This clonotype was seen at least ten times. The DNA for the CDR3 is TGTGCCAGCAATACACCGGACAGGGCTTTCTACGAGCAGTACTTC. It yields the protein CASNTPDRAFYEQYF. The chain recombines TRBV12-3 or TRBV12-4 with TRBJ2-7; 8 bases are a match to TRBD1. CDR3 length: 15 residues. Trimming removed 7 bases from V and 3 bases from J; junction bases left unmatched: 11.

This clonotype was recorded at least ten times. The chain combines TRBV7-6 with TRBJ2-7; the match to TRBD1 covers 7 bases. There are 13 residues in the CDR3. With V trimmed by 5 bases and J by 3 bases, 4 bases remained unmatched. Germline V gene sequence: CDR1 SGHVS, CDR2 FNYEAQ. The CDR3, as DNA: TGTGCCAGCAGCCTCCGGGACAGCTACGAGCAGTACTTC. This sequence encodes CASSLRDSYEQYF.